A selection of T cell receptor beta chains follows, all from one sample in a study of read filtering for tumor transcriptome and immune sequencing. Each CDR3 protein gets one entry after TCRdb re-called the reads with MiXCR. The data hold 90,000 or so distinct CDR3 sequences, with about 22% observed a single time. The sequenced sample consisted of a population of CD138-negative cells sorted from bone marrow. These receptors came from a donor aged 40 or over with multiple myeloma. CDR3s include the opening cysteine and the closing phenylalanine or tryptophan. Each record gives: V gene, J gene, clone size, D gene, CDR3 DNA, CDR3 protein. The D gene is left open where the match is weak. Expanded clones are given a class, and other clones once, few, many or no size at all.

V: TRBV27
J: TRBJ2-7
size: many
D: NA
DNA: TGTGCCAGCAGATCCCGCGCCCGCTCCTACGAGCAGTACTTC
CDR3: CASRSRARSYEQYF

V: TRBV7-3
J: TRBJ2-3
size: many
D: NA
DNA: TGTGCCAGCAGCGCGGGATTAACAGGGGCGACGCTTGGTACGCAGTATTTT
CDR3: CASSAGLTGATLGTQYF

V: TRBV7-3
J: TRBJ2-7
size: many
D: NA
DNA: TGTGCCAGCAGCCCTCAGGGGGGGTACGAGCAGTACTTC
CDR3: CASSPQGGYEQYF

V: TRBV28
J: TRBJ2-3
size: NA
D: TRBD2
DNA: TGTGCCAGCCGACTAGCGGGGGACACAGATACGCAGTATTTT
CDR3: CASRLAGDTDTQYF

V: TRBV12-5
J: TRBJ2-3
size: many
D: NA
DNA: TGTGCTAGTGGTTTGGTACCCCCCGGAGATACGCAGTATTTT
CDR3: CASGLVPPGDTQYF

V: TRBV28
J: TRBJ1-1
size: many
D: NA
DNA: TGTGCCAGCACCCTAAGTGGTGCAGGGGCGGGAAAAGCTTTCTTT
CDR3: CASTLSGAGAGKAFF

V: TRBV29-1
J: TRBJ2-3
size: many
D: TRBD2
DNA: TGCAGCGTTGGGGGGCCCAGCGGGGGGGCAACAGATACGCAGTATTTT
CDR3: CSVGGPSGGATDTQYF

V: TRBV5-1
J: TRBJ2-7
size: NA
D: NA
DNA: TGCGCCAGCAGCTTGAGTTCGGTATCCCACCGGCAGTACTTC
CDR3: CASSLSSVSHRQYF

V: TRBV4-1
J: TRBJ2-5
size: many
D: NA
DNA: TGCGCCAGCAGGGTGGTCGGGGGCAGACAAGAGACCCAGTACTTC
CDR3: CASRVVGGRQETQYF

V: TRBV5-1
J: TRBJ2-7
size: many
D: TRBD2
DNA: TGCGCCAGCAGCTTGGGTTCCTGGCGGGGGGCCTCCTACGAGCAGTACTTC
CDR3: CASSLGSWRGASYEQYF

V: TRBV2
J: TRBJ1-1
size: many
D: NA
DNA: TGTGCCAGCAGTTTGGTTGGAACTGAAGCTTTCTTT
CDR3: CASSLVGTEAFF

V: TRBV19
J: TRBJ1-1
size: medium-sized
D: NA
DNA: TGTGCCAGTACCCTGACCGGAAACACTGAAGCTTTCTTT
CDR3: CASTLTGNTEAFF

V: TRBV6-2/TRBV6-3
J: TRBJ1-1
size: many
D: NA
DNA: TGTGCCAGCAGTACCGAGCGGAACACTGAAGCTTTCTTT
CDR3: CASSTERNTEAFF

V: TRBV19
J: TRBJ1-5
size: many
D: NA
DNA: TGTGCCAGTAGAAATCCGTGGGGGAATCAGCCCCAGCATTTT
CDR3: CASRNPWGNQPQHF

V: TRBV7-9
J: TRBJ2-1
size: NA
D: TRBD1
DNA: TGTGCCAGCAGTCGCGGACAGGGGTTAGGTGAGCAGTTCTTC
CDR3: CASSRGQGLGEQFF

V: TRBV5-1
J: TRBJ1-1
size: many
D: NA
DNA: TGCGCCAGCAGCTCCGGCGGTCTCACACCGGGAACTGAAGCTTTCTTT
CDR3: CASSSGGLTPGTEAFF

V: TRBV28
J: TRBJ2-2
size: many
D: TRBD1
DNA: TGTGCCAGCGGAGAGGACAGGGGACGAACGAACACCGGGGAGCTGTTTTTT
CDR3: CASGEDRGRTNTGELFF

V: TRBV5-1
J: TRBJ2-7
size: many
D: TRBD1
DNA: TGCGCCAGCAGCTTGGATGGGACAGGGAAGTACGAGCAGTACTTC
CDR3: CASSLDGTGKYEQYF

V: TRBV5-1
J: TRBJ2-5
size: few
D: NA
DNA: TGCGCCAGCAGCCCCCAGGGGAGGCGCGAGACCCAGTACTTC
CDR3: CASSPQGRRETQYF

V: TRBV14
J: TRBJ1-2
size: NA
D: NA
DNA: TGTGCCAGCAGCCAAGGGCTTGAATATGGCTACACCTTC
CDR3: CASSQGLEYGYTF

V: TRBV7-6
J: TRBJ1-1
size: many
D: NA
DNA: TGTGCCAGCAGCTTAGCGACAGGAATGAACACTGAAGCTTTCTTT
CDR3: CASSLATGMNTEAFF

V: TRBV7-2
J: TRBJ1-5
size: many
D: NA
DNA: TGTGCCAGCAGCTCGGGACACTCCAATCAGCCCCAGCATTTT
CDR3: CASSSGHSNQPQHF

V: TRBV5-1
J: TRBJ2-7
size: many
D: NA
DNA: TGCGCCAGCAGCTTGGGGTTAGGACGGGGCGGATACGAGCAGTACTTC
CDR3: CASSLGLGRGGYEQYF

V: TRBV9
J: TRBJ2-1
size: NA
D: NA
DNA: TGTGCCAGCACCTTGGGAAGATCCTACAATGAGCAGTTCTTT
CDR3: CASTLGRSYNEQFF

V: TRBV5-4
J: TRBJ2-5
size: few
D: TRBD2
DNA: TGTGCCAGCAGCTTGGGAGGGCTAGCGGGCCAAGAGACCCAGTACTTC
CDR3: CASSLGGLAGQETQYF

V: TRBV5-6
J: TRBJ2-1
size: many
D: NA
DNA: TGTGCCAGCAGGTATACCACCGTATCCTACAATGAGCAGTTCTTC
CDR3: CASRYTTVSYNEQFF

V: TRBV5-1
J: TRBJ2-7
size: many
D: NA
DNA: TGCGCCAGCAGCGGAGAGAACAAGGAGCAGTACTTC
CDR3: CASSGENKEQYF

V: TRBV5-1
J: TRBJ2-3
size: NA
D: TRBD1
DNA: TGCGCCAGCTCCCGTCAGGGGGACAGGTTCGCTAGCACAGATACGCAGTATTTT
CDR3: CASSRQGDRFASTDTQYF

V: TRBV9
J: TRBJ2-1
size: many
D: TRBD2
DNA: TGTGCCAGCAGCAGACTAGCGGGGAGCTCCTACAATGAGCAGTTCTTC
CDR3: CASSRLAGSSYNEQFF

V: TRBV28
J: TRBJ2-5
size: many
D: NA
DNA: TGTGCCAGCAGTGATACAGGGATTGGGGAGACCCAGTACTTC
CDR3: CASSDTGIGETQYF

V: TRBV7-9
J: TRBJ1-4
size: many
D: NA
DNA: TGTGCCAGCAGCTTAGAAACAACTAATGAAAAACTGTTTTTT
CDR3: CASSLETTNEKLFF

V: TRBV28
J: TRBJ2-1
size: many
D: TRBD2
DNA: TGTGCCAGCAGTTATACTAGCGGGGACAATGAGCAGTTCTTC
CDR3: CASSYTSGDNEQFF

V: TRBV29-1
J: TRBJ1-2
size: few
D: TRBD1
DNA: TGCAGCGTTCGCAACACTCCTGGACAGGGAGGGTTTGGCTACACCTTC
CDR3: CSVRNTPGQGGFGYTF

V: TRBV6-5
J: TRBJ2-5
size: many
D: NA
DNA: TGTGCCAGCAGTTCCTCTCGACTGGCAAGAGACCCATGGAGAACGTACTTC
CDR3: CASSSSRLARDPWRTYF

V: TRBV19
J: TRBJ1-5
size: few
D: NA
DNA: TGTGCCAGTAGTATGAAAGGGAGGATCGCGCAGCCCCAGCATTTT
CDR3: CASSMKGRIAQPQHF

V: TRBV12-3/TRBV12-4
J: TRBJ1-1
size: many
D: NA
DNA: TGTGCCAGCGGAATCGACACTGAAGCTTTCTTT
CDR3: CASGIDTEAFF

V: TRBV14
J: TRBJ2-5
size: NA
D: NA
DNA: TGTGCCAGCAGTTATGGGGGTCGCGGGACCCAGTACTTC
CDR3: CASSYGGRGTQYF

V: TRBV28
J: TRBJ2-7
size: many
D: NA
DNA: TGTGCCAGCAGTTTAGGGCGGATCTCCTACGAGCAGTACTTC
CDR3: CASSLGRISYEQYF

V: TRBV7-8
J: TRBJ2-5
size: few
D: NA
DNA: TGTGCCAGCAGCTTTGCCCAAGAGACCCAGTACTTC
CDR3: CASSFAQETQYF

V: TRBV2
J: TRBJ2-5
size: many
D: TRBD1
DNA: TGTGCCAGCAGCTTTCAAGGGGGCGAGCAAGAGACCCAGTACTTC
CDR3: CASSFQGGEQETQYF

V: TRBV5-1
J: TRBJ2-5
size: many
D: NA
DNA: TGCGCCAGCAGCCCCGGACAGAGCCAAGAGACCCAGTACTTC
CDR3: CASSPGQSQETQYF

V: TRBV9
J: TRBJ2-7
size: many
D: TRBD2
DNA: TGTGCCAGCAGCGCCTCCGGGACTAGCGGGGTCTACGAGCAGTACTTC
CDR3: CASSASGTSGVYEQYF

V: TRBV4-1
J: TRBJ1-1
size: few
D: NA
DNA: TGCGCCAGCAGCCAATTGCCGTTCGGGGACACTGAAGCTTTCTTT
CDR3: CASSQLPFGDTEAFF

V: TRBV5-1
J: TRBJ2-4
size: NA
D: NA
DNA: TGCGCCAGCAGCGTACGACAGTTCGAAAACATTCAGTACTTC
CDR3: CASSVRQFENIQYF

V: TRBV6-2/TRBV6-3
J: TRBJ2-1
size: many
D: TRBD2
DNA: TGTGCCAGCAGTAAACACTTGGACCCCGCGGGGGGGAAGATGAGTGAGCAGTTCTTC
CDR3: CASSKHLDPAGGKMSEQFF

V: TRBV2
J: TRBJ2-2
size: many
D: TRBD1
DNA: TGTGCCAGCAGCCACCCCGGGACAGCCACCGGGGAGCTGTTTTTT
CDR3: CASSHPGTATGELFF

V: TRBV28
J: TRBJ2-3
size: NA
D: NA
DNA: TGTGCCAGCAGTTTATTTCGGACCACAGATACGCAGTATTTT
CDR3: CASSLFRTTDTQYF

V: TRBV4-1
J: TRBJ1-2
size: many
D: NA
DNA: TGCGCCAGCAGCCAAGTTGGGAGGCGGAACTATGGCTACACCTTC
CDR3: CASSQVGRRNYGYTF

V: TRBV28
J: TRBJ2-1
size: many
D: NA
DNA: TGTGCCAGCAGTTTTCCAGACAATGAGCAGTTCTTC
CDR3: CASSFPDNEQFF

V: TRBV11-2
J: TRBJ1-1
size: many
D: NA
DNA: TGTGCCAGCAGCTTTGGAGGGGGCACTGAAGCTTTCTTT
CDR3: CASSFGGGTEAFF

V: TRBV2
J: TRBJ2-7
size: many
D: NA
DNA: TGTGCCAGTACCTTACCGGGGTACGAGCAGTACTTC
CDR3: CASTLPGYEQYF